This entry lists 10 T cell receptor beta chains sequenced from one sample in a study of shared clonotypes between healthy human individuals. Assay used: immunoSEQ multiplex PCR; TCRdb lists only in-frame clones, some missing. The sample carries 450,000 to 650,000 clones, around 77% recorded once. Sample: PBMCs. These receptors all come from a woman in her 40s in good health. Some clones in this sample may be carry-over from other donors' samples.

The CDR3 DNA sequence: TGTGCCTGGAGTTCTACGACCGGGACAGGGGGCACTCAGCCCCAGCATTTT. Protein sequence: CAWSSTTGTGGTQPQHF. The chain carries TRBV30 and TRBJ1-5, with 12 bases lining up with TRBD1. The junction had 11 bases not matched to a gene; V was cut back by 2 bases and J by 6 bases. This CDR3 has 17 residues. Germline V lookup: CDR1 GTSNPN, CDR2 SVGIG (reference sequence).

V is TRBV19 and J is TRBJ2-2; D gene uncertain. Germline V lookup: CDR1 LNHDA, CDR2 SQIVND (reference sequence). The CDR3 has 14 residues. The V end was cut by 1 base, the J end by 6 bases, with 9 bases between. Written as DNA, the CDR3 is TGTGCCAGTAGTATAGTTGGATTCCCCGGGGAGCTGTTTTTT. It translates to CASSIVGFPGELFF. Together with reference TRBV19 and TRBJ2-2, the CDR3 gives the full variable domain: DGGITQSPKYLFRKEGQNVTLSCEQNLNHDAMYWYRQDPGQGLRLIYYSQIVNDFQKGDIAEGYSVSREKKESFPLTVTSAQKNPTAFYLCASSIVGFPGELFFGEGSRLTVL.

CDR3 nucleotides: TGTGCCAGCACCATGGGGGGTTACGAGCAGTACTTC. Its translation: CASTMGGYEQYF. J is TRBJ2-7 and V is TRBV28, with a tentative D call TRBD2 (6 bases). The CDR3 is 12 residues long. The germline CDR1 and CDR2 sequences are MDHEN and SYDVKM. The V gene lost 7 bases and the J gene lost 4 bases, with 11 bases spanning the gap.

J is TRBJ2-3 and V is TRBV11-1; D remains unclear. This CDR3 spans 16 amino acids. The V gene's germline CDR1 is SGHAT and CDR2 FQDESV (reference sequence). Trimming took off 1 base at V and 0 bases at J, with 11 bases between the two ends. The DNA for the CDR3 is TGTGCCAGCAGCTTAGAGGTAGGGTCGAGCACAGATACGCAGTATTTT. It translates to CASSLEVGSSTDTQYF.

V usage is TRBV25-1 and J usage is TRBJ2-7; TRBD1 agrees at 11 bases. V lost 6 bases, J lost 7 bases, and 17 bases stayed unmatched. This CDR3 is 17 amino acids long. Per germline, CDR1 MGHDK and CDR2 SYGVNS. The CDR3 reads CASSPPLRGTGGLEQYF. The CDR3 DNA reads as TGTGCCAGCAGCCCCCCCCTAAGAGGGACAGGGGGACTAGAGCAGTACTTC.

J is TRBJ2-7 and V is TRBV28, with a weak D call TRBD1 (5 bases). Germline V gives CDR1 MDHEN, CDR2 SYDVKM. The CDR3 has 15 amino acids. The V and J ends lost 4 bases and 4 bases respectively, with 17 bases between them. CDR3 nucleotide sequence: TGTGCCAGCAGTTCCCCCGCCCTAGGGGTGTACGAGCAGTACTTC. It encodes CASSSPALGVYEQYF.

The rearrangement uses TRBV9 and TRBJ2-7; 12 nucleotides match TRBD2. The CDR3 sequence is 15 residues long. CDR1 and CDR2 (germline): SGDLS, YYNGEE. The V and J ends lost 4 bases and 4 bases, in that order; junction bases with no gene match: 6. CDR3 DNA sequence: TGTGCCAGCAGCTCCGGACTAGCGGGACCTTACGAGCAGTACTTC. Translating it yields CASSSGLAGPYEQYF.

This chain connects TRBV5-1 to TRBJ2-7; 10 nucleotides align to TRBD2. Germline V gene sequence: CDR1 SGHRS, CDR2 YFSETQ. The ends lost 4 bases at V and 5 bases at J; junction bases unmatched: 6. This CDR3 region has 14 residues. The CDR3 DNA reads TGCGCCAGCAGCCCACTAGCGGGGTCCCACGAGCAGTACTTC. It is translated as CASSPLAGSHEQYF.

This sequence joins TRBV14 and TRBJ1-2, with D perhaps TRBD1 (5 bases). Trimming took 4 bases from V and 1 from J, leaving 13 bases between them. The CDR3 spans 15 residues. Germline V gene data show CDR1 as SGHDN and CDR2 as FVKESK. The CDR3 DNA sequence: TGTGCCAGCAGCCCCCACAGGTCGGTTAACTATGGCTACACCTTC. Translated: CASSPHRSVNYGYTF.

Turning to this clone: Other DNA sequences of this sample code for an identical CDR3. The chain links TRBV19 to TRBJ2-7; TRBD1 matches 10 bases. V trimming: 4 bases; J trimming: 2 bases; junction bases outside the gene matches: 2. This CDR3 region has 14 residues. Germline CDR1 and CDR2: LNHDA and SQIVND (reference sequence). CDR3 protein: CASSSGTGAYEQYF. The CDR3 DNA is TGTGCCAGTAGTAGCGGGACAGGGGCCTACGAGCAGTACTTC.